This T cell receptor (beta chain) was recorded in a study of blood T cells in healthy people across ages. Germline CDR1 KGHSH, CDR2 LQKENI. Trimming stripped 6 bases from V and 2 bases from J, with 7 bases between. The CDR3 extends over 12 amino acids. Alongside a J-beta primer mix, a sample-barcoded 5' primer served in a second PCR lasting roughly 6 to 11 cycles. TCRdb analysed the 5' RACE reads with MiXCR anew, one entry per CDR3 protein. The sample has 700,000 to 1,000,000 distinct CDR3 sequences, under 55% seen once. This receptor was obtained from a man aged 60 to 75 in good health. The genes are TRBV18 and TRBJ1-1; D uncertain. The specimen sequenced was blood. CDR3 sequence reads: CASSRFNTEAFF. CDR3 in DNA: TGTGCCAGCTCGCGGTTCAACACTGAAGCTTTCTTT.